Described below is a single TCR beta chain sequence and its context. This sample was included in a study of OX40 agonist ivuxolimab in advanced cancers. Sequencing used immunoSEQ multiplex PCR; TCRdb keeps in-frame clones, though not all of them. The table records 20,000 to 30,000 clones, 60% to 85% of them present only once. There are 15 residues in the CDR3. V was pared by 6 bases and J by 1 base, with 8 bases of the junction left unmatched. Germline lookup yields CDR1 MNHEY and CDR2 SVGAGI. The TCR was taken from an adult with an advanced solid tumor such as melanoma, head and neck, liver or kidney cancer. This chain joins TRBV6-5 and TRBJ2-7, with 8 bases aligning to TRBD1. Specimen: CD4+ or CD8+ T cells sorted from blood, collected in a trial of the OX40 agonist ivuxolimab. The CDR3 DNA reads as TGTGCCAGCAGACCCGGACAGGGAAATTCCTACGAGCAGTACTTC. Amino acids: CASRPGQGNSYEQYF.